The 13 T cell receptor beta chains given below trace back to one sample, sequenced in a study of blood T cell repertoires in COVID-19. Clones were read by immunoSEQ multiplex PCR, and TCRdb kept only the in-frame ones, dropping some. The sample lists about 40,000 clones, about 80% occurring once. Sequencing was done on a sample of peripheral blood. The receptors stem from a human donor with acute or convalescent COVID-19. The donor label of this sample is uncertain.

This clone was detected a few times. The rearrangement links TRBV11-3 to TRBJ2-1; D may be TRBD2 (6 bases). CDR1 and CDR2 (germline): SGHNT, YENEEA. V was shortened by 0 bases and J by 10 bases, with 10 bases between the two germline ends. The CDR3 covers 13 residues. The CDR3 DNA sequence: TGTGCCAGCAGCTTAGAAGGGAGCGGGGAGCAGTTCTTC. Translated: CASSLEGSGEQFF. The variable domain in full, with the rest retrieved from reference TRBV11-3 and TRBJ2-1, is EAGVVQSPRYKIIEKKQPVAFWCNPISGHNTLYWYLQNLGQGPELLIRYENEEAVDDSQLPKDRFSAERLKGVDSTLKIQPAELGDSAVYLCASSLEGSGEQFFGPGTRLTVL.

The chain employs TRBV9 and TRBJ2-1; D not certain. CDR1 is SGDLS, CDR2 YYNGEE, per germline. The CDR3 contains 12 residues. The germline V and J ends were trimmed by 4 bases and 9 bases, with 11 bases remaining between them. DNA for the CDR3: TGTGCCAGCAGCACCAACTCGGGTGAGCAGTTCTTC. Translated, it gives CASSTNSGEQFF.

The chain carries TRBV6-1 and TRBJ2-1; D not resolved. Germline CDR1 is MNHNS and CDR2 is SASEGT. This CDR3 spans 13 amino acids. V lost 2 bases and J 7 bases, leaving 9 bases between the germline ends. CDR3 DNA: TGTGCCAGCAGTGAACTCCCCCTAAATGAGCAGTTCTTC. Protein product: CASSELPLNEQFF.

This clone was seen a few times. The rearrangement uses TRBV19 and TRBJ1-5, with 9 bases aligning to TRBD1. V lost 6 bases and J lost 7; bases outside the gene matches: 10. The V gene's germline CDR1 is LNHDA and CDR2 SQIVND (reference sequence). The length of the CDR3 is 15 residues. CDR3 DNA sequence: TGTGCCAGTAGGCCACAGGGGGCATCGACCCAGCCCCAGCATTTT. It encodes CASRPQGASTQPQHF.

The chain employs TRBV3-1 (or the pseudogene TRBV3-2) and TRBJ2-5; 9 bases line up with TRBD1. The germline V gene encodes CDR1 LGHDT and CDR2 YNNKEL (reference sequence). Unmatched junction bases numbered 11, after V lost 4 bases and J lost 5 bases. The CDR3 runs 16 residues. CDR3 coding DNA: TGTGCCAGCAGCCGATCGGGAACAGGGGGCAAGGAGACCCAGTACTTC. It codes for CASSRSGTGGKETQYF.

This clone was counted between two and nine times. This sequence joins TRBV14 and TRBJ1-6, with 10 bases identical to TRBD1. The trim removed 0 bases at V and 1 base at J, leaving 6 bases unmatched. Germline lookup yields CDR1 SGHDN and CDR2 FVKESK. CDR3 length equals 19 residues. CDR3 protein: CASSQDDRGHKSYNSPLHF. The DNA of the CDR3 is TGTGCCAGCAGCCAAGACGACAGGGGGCATAAATCCTATAATTCACCCCTCCACTTT.

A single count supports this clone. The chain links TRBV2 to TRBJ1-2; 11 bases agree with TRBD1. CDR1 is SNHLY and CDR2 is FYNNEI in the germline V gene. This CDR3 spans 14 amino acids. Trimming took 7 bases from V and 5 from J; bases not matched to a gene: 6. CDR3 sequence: CASTGQGAGYGYTF. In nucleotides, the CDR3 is TGTGCCAGCACTGGACAGGGGGCAGGGTATGGCTACACCTTC.

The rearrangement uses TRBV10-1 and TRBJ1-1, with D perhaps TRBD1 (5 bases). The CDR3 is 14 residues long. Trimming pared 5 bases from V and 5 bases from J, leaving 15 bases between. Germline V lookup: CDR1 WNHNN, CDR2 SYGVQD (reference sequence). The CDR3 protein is CASSRSDGGTEAFF. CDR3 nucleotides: TGCGCCAGCAGTCGGTCCGACGGGGGGACTGAAGCTTTCTTT.

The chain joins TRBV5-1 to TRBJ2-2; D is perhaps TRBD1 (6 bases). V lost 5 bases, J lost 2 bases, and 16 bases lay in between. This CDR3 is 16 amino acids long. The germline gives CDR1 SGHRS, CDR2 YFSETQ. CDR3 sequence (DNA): TGCGCCAGCAGACGGAACGACAGGTTAAACACCGGGGAGCTGTTTTTT. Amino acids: CASRRNDRLNTGELFF.

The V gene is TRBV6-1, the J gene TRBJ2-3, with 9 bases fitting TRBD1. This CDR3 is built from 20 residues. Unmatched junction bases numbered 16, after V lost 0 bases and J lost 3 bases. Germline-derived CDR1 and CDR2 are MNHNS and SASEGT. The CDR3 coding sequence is TGTGCCAGCAGTGAAGCGATTGACAGGGGGGCTACCTACGGGACAGATACGCAGTATTTT. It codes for CASSEAIDRGATYGTDTQYF.

The CDR3 nucleotides are TGTGCCAGCAGCTTAGATGAGCGGACCACCGGGGAGCTGTTTTTT. Translating gives CASSLDERTTGELFF. The V gene is TRBV7-9, the J gene TRBJ2-2; D might be TRBD2 (5 bases). This CDR3 contains 15 residues. Germline CDR1 reads SEHNR; CDR2 reads FQNEAQ (reference sequence). V was shortened by 1 base and J by 4 bases, with 10 bases between the two germline ends.

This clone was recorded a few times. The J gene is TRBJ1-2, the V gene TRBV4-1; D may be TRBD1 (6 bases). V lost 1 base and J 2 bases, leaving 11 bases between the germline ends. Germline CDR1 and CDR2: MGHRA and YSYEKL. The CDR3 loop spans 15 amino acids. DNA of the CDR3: TGCGCCAGCAGCCAAGGAGGGGGGGCCAACTATGGCTACACCTTC. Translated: CASSQGGGANYGYTF.

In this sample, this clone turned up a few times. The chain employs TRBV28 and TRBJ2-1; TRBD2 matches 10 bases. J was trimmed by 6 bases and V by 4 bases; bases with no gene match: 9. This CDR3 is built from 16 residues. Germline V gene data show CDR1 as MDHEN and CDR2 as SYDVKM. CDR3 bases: TGTGCCAGCAGTTCTCCGGGCACTAGCGGGATCAATGAGCAGTTCTTC. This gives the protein CASSSPGTSGINEQFF.